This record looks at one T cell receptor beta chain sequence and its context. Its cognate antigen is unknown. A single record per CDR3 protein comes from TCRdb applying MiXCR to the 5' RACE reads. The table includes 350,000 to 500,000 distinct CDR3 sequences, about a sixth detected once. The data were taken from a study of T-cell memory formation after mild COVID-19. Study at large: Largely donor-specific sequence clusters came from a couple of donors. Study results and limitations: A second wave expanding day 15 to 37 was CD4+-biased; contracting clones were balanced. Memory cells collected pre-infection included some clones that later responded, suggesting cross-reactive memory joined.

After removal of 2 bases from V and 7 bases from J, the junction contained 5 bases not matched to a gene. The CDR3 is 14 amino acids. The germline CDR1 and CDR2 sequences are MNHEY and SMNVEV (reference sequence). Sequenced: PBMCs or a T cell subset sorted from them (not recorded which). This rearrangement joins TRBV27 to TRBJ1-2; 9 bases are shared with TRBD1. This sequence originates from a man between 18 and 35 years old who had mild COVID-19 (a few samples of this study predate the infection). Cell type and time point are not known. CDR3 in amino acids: CASSLDRGWSGYTF. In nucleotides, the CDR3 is TGTGCCAGCAGTTTAGACAGGGGGTGGTCTGGCTACACCTTC.